Listed below are T cell receptor beta chains from one sample, sequenced in a study of OX40 agonist ivuxolimab in advanced cancers. Generated by immunoSEQ multiplex PCR, the TCRdb table keeps only in-frame clones and is missing some. This sample has about 44,000 clones, with approximately 80% found just once. Sequencing was performed on CD4+ or CD8+ T cells sorted from blood, taken in a trial of the OX40 agonist ivuxolimab. The receptor source for this set is an adult with an advanced solid tumor such as melanoma, head and neck, liver or kidney cancer. CDR3s leave out the opening cysteine and the closing phenylalanine or tryptophan.

J gene | CDR3 length | V gene | CDR3 protein
TRBJ2-3 | 13 | TRBV5-4 | ASSSPGLVTDTQY
TRBJ2-1 | 14 | TRBV4-2 | ASSQDDNGSYNEQF
TRBJ2-7 | 14 | TRBV7-8 | ASSRGRLAGYYEQY
TRBJ2-2 | 14 | TRBV5-1 | ASSRLGTVNTGELF
TRBJ2-5 | 13 | TRBV19 | ASSIGGTSQETQY
TRBJ2-1 | 12 | TRBV5-1 | ASSLARGTIEQF
TRBJ2-1 | 14 | TRBV10-3 | AISESVFNPYNEQF
TRBJ1-1 | 13 | TRBV6-6 | ASSYLQVQDTEAF
. | 11 | TRBV5-6 | ASRLRGLNEQY
TRBJ2-5 | 12 | TRBV25-1 | ASSGLAGSETQY
TRBJ2-1 | 13 | TRBV19 | ASSPTRSSYNEQF
TRBJ1-1 | 11 | TRBV9 | ASSVQLNTEAF
TRBJ1-6 | 12 | TRBV27 | ASSPGWANSPLH
TRBJ2-5 | 13 | TRBV11-2 | ASSLVGVGEETQY
TRBJ2-2 | 12 | TRBV11-2 | ASSLSWRTGELF
TRBJ2-1 | 10 | TRBV6-6 | ASTGDHNEQF
TRBJ1-5 | 12 | TRBV27 | ASSFAQGGQPQH
TRBJ2-1 | 17 | TRBV4-3 | ASSQYWTSGPQKYNEQF
TRBJ2-1 | 13 | TRBV6-6 | ASSSGTSLHNEQF
TRBJ2-2 | 11 | TRBV6-1 | ASSESATGELF
TRBJ2-2 | 13 | TRBV9 | ASSVLAANTGELF
TRBJ1-5 | 14 | TRBV28 | ASSPPGQGAGRPQH
TRBJ2-5 | 12 | TRBV18 | ASSYGTEQETQY
TRBJ2-7 | 10 | TRBV2 | ASRDPLDEQY
TRBJ1-2 | 13 | TRBV19 | ASSTSSTGWDGYT
TRBJ2-7 | 11 | TRBV5-1 | ASSLQGFDEQY
TRBJ1-6 | 13 | TRBV27 | ASSLRPINNSPLH
TRBJ2-1 | 12 | TRBV18 | ASSPLQTENEQF
TRBJ1-5 | 12 | TRBV7-8 | ASSSQLQGSGLH
TRBJ2-1 | 13 | TRBV5-1 | ASSTGQGVSNEQF
TRBJ1-1 | 10 | TRBV11-2 | ASSLPGIEAF
TRBJ1-4 | 11 | TRBV11-2 | ASSLGLAEKLF